Given below is one T cell receptor beta chain in context. This entry belongs to a study of T cell changes during pregnancy in multiple sclerosis. The trim removed 0 bases at V and 5 bases at J, leaving 7 bases unmatched. Germline CDR1 KGHSH, CDR2 LQKENI. The CDR3 is made up of 16 amino acids. Only in-frame clones appear in the TCRdb table, and some are missing; sequencing was by immunoSEQ multiplex PCR. The sample has some 87,000 clones; 90% to 95% are singletons. The sequence derives from a female donor with multiple sclerosis, enrolled in a pregnancy study. The sample consisted of CD4+ T cells from peripheral blood mononuclear cells, taken before pregnancy. The genes are TRBV18 and TRBJ2-3; TRBD1 matches 8 bases. CDR3 in DNA: TGTGCCAGCTCACCACCGTGGACAGGGAGAGGAGATACGCAGTATTTT. Protein: CASSPPWTGRGDTQYF.